One sample yielded the 13 T cell receptor beta chains listed below, sequenced in a study of beta chain features in type 1 diabetes. Points from the study as a whole: For Type 1 diabetes patients, all four CD4+ subsets carried TCRB CDR3s that were moderately but significantly shorter.

Expressed TCRB transcripts were sequenced because the entire RNA isolate underwent reverse transcription. The data were produced by immunoSEQ multiplex PCR, yet TCRdb's version contains in-frame clones alone and is incomplete. The sample lists a few hundred thousand clones, around 25% occurring once. No cognate antigen is known for these TCRs. The sample was naive CD4+ T cells from blood. The origin of the receptors is a woman in her 30s with type 1 diabetes.

V gene TRBV9 combines with J gene TRBJ2-5, with TRBD2 as a possible D gene (6 bases). The length of the CDR3 is 17 residues. Trimming cost V 4 bases and J 0 bases, with 19 bases left between them. Germline V gene sequence: CDR1 SGDLS, CDR2 YYNGEE. In DNA form, the CDR3 reads TGTGCCAGCAGCCCGCGCGGGGCGGGCTCGTACCAAGAGACCCAGTACTTC. Translated, it gives CASSPRGAGSYQETQYF.

This sequence joins TRBV18 and TRBJ1-1; perhaps TRBD1 as D (5 bases). Germline V gives CDR1 KGHSH, CDR2 LQKENI. CDR3 size: 16 residues. V was cut by 3 bases and J by 2 bases, with 16 bases left in between. CDR3 in DNA: TGTGCCAGCTCACCCACAGGTCCGCCTATAAACACTGAAGCTTTCTTT. Encoded protein: CASSPTGPPINTEAFF. Supplemented by reference TRBV18 and TRBJ1-1, the full variable domain reads NAGVMQNPRHLVRRRGQEARLRCSPMKGHSHVYWYRQLPEEGLKFMVYLQKENIIDESGMPKERFSAEFPKEGPSILRIQQVVRGDSAAYFCASSPTGPPINTEAFFGQGTRLTVV.

The table lists this clone with a few counts. The V and J genes are TRBV1 and TRBJ2-7; the listed D gene, TRBD2, was not tested against the DNA. TRBV1 is flagged as a pseudogene. The CDR3 totals 16 residues. CDR3 bases: TGCACCAGCAGCCAAGATGTAGCCGAAAGCTCCTACGAGCAGTACTTC. The encoded protein is CTSSQDVAESSYEQYF.

V usage is TRBV28 and J usage is TRBJ2-1; TRBD1 matches 8 bases. The trim removed 6 bases at V and 9 bases at J, leaving 10 bases unmatched. CDR1 MDHEN and CDR2 SYDVKM come from the germline V gene. The CDR3 runs 14 residues. The CDR3 DNA reads TGTGCCAGCAGCGGGGGACAGGAGATAGGTGAGCAGTTCTTC. This gives the protein CASSGGQEIGEQFF.

V gene TRBV9 combines with J gene TRBJ2-5; 9 positions match TRBD1. The junction had 10 bases not matched to a gene; V was cut back by 0 bases and J by 1 base. This CDR3 contains 18 residues. Per germline, CDR1 SGDLS and CDR2 YYNGEE. This chain's CDR3 is CASSVATGTGLTQETQYF. CDR3 DNA: TGTGCCAGCAGCGTAGCTACGGGGACAGGGTTAACCCAAGAGACCCAGTACTTC. The full variable domain, rest sourced from reference TRBV9 and TRBJ2-5, is DSGVTQTPKHLITATGQRVTLRCSPRSGDLSVYWYQQSLDQGLQFLIQYYNGEERAKGNILERFSAQQFPDLHSELNLSSLELGDSALYFCASSVATGTGLTQETQYFGPGTRLLVL.

The J gene is TRBJ1-2, the V gene TRBV27, with 8 bases that match TRBD1. This CDR3 has 16 residues. J lost 8 bases, V lost 1 base, and 12 bases had no gene match. The germline V gene encodes CDR1 MNHEY and CDR2 SMNVEV (reference sequence). The chain's CDR3 is CASSLYSSGGMSGYTF. The CDR3 nucleotides read TGTGCCAGCAGTTTATACTCGTCAGGGGGCATGAGCGGCTACACCTTC.

This clone has a handful of counts. The chain combines TRBV5-1 with TRBJ2-5; 8 nucleotides match TRBD1. The length of the CDR3 is 15 residues. The germline V gene encodes CDR1 SGHRS and CDR2 YFSETQ. V shed 4 bases, J shed 2 bases, and the junction held 7 bases outside the gene matches. For the CDR3, the DNA is TGCGCCAGCAGCGGACAGGGCGGCGTTCAAGAGACCCAGTACTTC. Protein: CASSGQGGVQETQYF.

This clone turned up a few times. The chain employs TRBV29-1 and TRBJ2-3; 8 nucleotides match TRBD2. CDR1 SQVTM and CDR2 ANQGSEA come from the germline V gene. The CDR3 has 14 residues. V shed 4 bases, J shed 4 bases, and the junction held 7 bases outside the gene matches. CDR3 sequence (DNA): TGCAGCGTTGGCGGGGGGATCGGGTCAGATACGCAGTATTTT. It is translated as CSVGGGIGSDTQYF.

This chain links TRBV27 with TRBJ1-1, with D unclear. CDR3 length: 18 amino acids. In germline, CDR1 is MNHEY, CDR2 SMNVEV (reference sequence). Trimming took 6 bases from V and 2 from J, leaving 25 bases between them. The chain's CDR3 is CASSPDRSAGRLNTEAFF. The CDR3 nucleotides read TGTGCCAGCAGCCCCGATAGAAGCGCCGGCCGCCTAAACACTGAAGCTTTCTTT.

The CDR3 coding sequence is TGTGCCAGCAGAGATACAGGGGACTATGGCTACACCTTC. Its translation: CASRDTGDYGYTF. The chain carries TRBV2 and TRBJ1-2, with 7 bases lining up with TRBD1. This CDR3 region has 13 residues. CDR1 is SNHLY and CDR2 is FYNNEI in the germline V gene. V trimming: 6 bases; J trimming: 3 bases; junction bases outside the gene matches: 4.

The V and J genes are TRBV2 and TRBJ2-3; D perhaps matches TRBD2 (5 bases). The length of the CDR3 is 16 residues. The ends were cut back, 6 bases at V and 0 bases at J, with 16 bases in the middle. From germline, CDR1 is SNHLY and CDR2 FYNNEI. The CDR3 sequence: CASSRSQLASTDTQYF. In DNA, the CDR3 is TGTGCCAGCAGCCGGAGTCAGCTAGCCAGCACAGATACGCAGTATTTT.

This chain joins TRBV15 and TRBJ1-2; 9 bases are a match to TRBD1. The CDR3 runs to 16 residues. The V gene end was trimmed by 1 base and the J gene end by 2 bases; junction bases not matched to a gene: 5. Germline V gene data show CDR1 as LNHNV and CDR2 as YYDKDF (reference sequence). The DNA for the CDR3 is TGTGCCACCAGCAGAGTCGTCGGGACAGGGAACTATGGCTACACCTTC. Protein: CATSRVVGTGNYGYTF.

This clone came up a few times. V gene TRBV29-1 combines with J gene TRBJ2-2, with TRBD2 matching 15 bases. Germline CDR1 reads SQVTM; CDR2 reads ANQGSEA. This CDR3 comprises 16 residues. Trimming at V came to 6 bases and at J to 7 bases, leaving 9 bases not matched to a gene. The CDR3 spells CSVAGLAGGLHGELFF. CDR3 sequence (DNA): TGCAGCGTCGCAGGACTAGCGGGAGGGCTTCACGGGGAGCTGTTTTTT.